The 14 T cell receptor beta chains below come from one sample, sequenced in a study of blood T cell repertoires in COVID-19. The method was immunoSEQ multiplex PCR; TCRdb's version includes in-frame clones alone and lacks a portion of them. The sample has roughly 300,000 clones; just over 85% are singletons. Source material: PBMCs or T cells enriched from blood (not recorded which). Receptors were obtained from a woman aged 18 to 35 who had recovered from COVID-19.

The chain combines TRBV5-1 with TRBJ1-1; weak D call: TRBD1 (5 bases). The CDR3 loop spans 13 amino acids. Looked up from germline, CDR1 is SGHRS and CDR2 is YFSETQ. Trimming left V 0 bases short and J 4 bases short, with 7 bases between. The CDR3 spells CASSLGQLTEAFF. The CDR3 DNA reads as TGCGCCAGCAGCTTGGGACAGCTCACTGAAGCTTTCTTT.

The chain joins TRBV6-5 to TRBJ1-2; TRBD1 is a possible D gene (5 bases). Germline loops: CDR1 MNHEY, CDR2 SVGAGI. The ends were cut back, 6 bases at V and 7 bases at J, with 21 bases in the middle. CDR3 length: 15 residues. CDR3 amino acids: CASSRRDSISGGYTF. The CDR3 bases are TGTGCCAGCAGCAGAAGGGACTCCATCTCGGGTGGCTACACCTTC.

The rearrangement uses TRBV5-1 and TRBJ1-2, with no clear D. CDR3 length: 14 residues. The V and J ends lost 5 bases and 4 bases respectively, with 15 bases between them. Germline CDR1 SGHRS, CDR2 YFSETQ. CDR3 amino acids: CASSKDSSGYGYTF. The CDR3 coding sequence is TGCGCCAGCAGTAAGGACTCCTCCGGCTATGGCTACACCTTC.

J is TRBJ1-1 and V is TRBV18, with D possibly TRBD1 on 6 matching bases. This CDR3 comprises 15 residues. The germline V gene encodes CDR1 KGHSH and CDR2 LQKENI. The germline V and J ends were trimmed by 2 bases and 0 bases, with 10 bases remaining between them. This CDR3 reads CASSPGGPMNTEAFF. CDR3 coding DNA: TGTGCCAGCTCACCAGGGGGCCCCATGAACACTGAAGCTTTCTTT.

The chain combines TRBV10-3 with TRBJ1-5; a weak D match, TRBD1 (5 bases). The CDR3 sequence is 13 residues long. Germline V gene sequence: CDR1 ENHRY, CDR2 SYGVKD. Deletions cut 3 bases from V and 4 bases from J, with 7 bases between. The CDR3, as DNA: TGTGCCATCAGTGACAGGGATAATCAGCCCCAGCATTTT. It codes for CAISDRDNQPQHF.

The gene calls are TRBV5-6 and TRBJ2-7, with 8 bases lining up with TRBD1. Trimming at V came to 4 bases and at J to 5 bases, leaving 8 bases not matched to a gene. Germline CDR1 and CDR2: SGHDT and YYEEEE. This CDR3 comprises 14 residues. CDR3 in DNA: TGTGCCAGCAGCATTAGGACAGGGATCAACGAGCAGTACTTC. Amino acids: CASSIRTGINEQYF.

This clone appeared a single time. This chain connects TRBV20-1 to TRBJ1-4; the D is unclear. The CDR3 has 11 residues. Per germline, CDR1 DFQATT and CDR2 SNEGSKA (reference sequence). CDR3 coding DNA: TGCAGCACTGCAACTAATGAAAAACTGTTTTTT. Protein product: CSTATNEKLFF.

This clone was seen at least ten times. The chain couples TRBV13 to TRBJ2-7, with a tentative D call TRBD2 (6 bases). V lost 0 bases and J 5 bases, leaving 17 bases between the germline ends. The germline CDR1 and CDR2 sequences are PRHDT and FYEKMQ (reference sequence). The CDR3 covers 16 residues. The CDR3 is CASSLGSTVREDEQYF. Here the CDR3 DNA reads TGTGCCAGCAGCTTAGGCAGTACGGTCAGGGAGGACGAGCAGTACTTC.

This chain joins TRBV12-5 and TRBJ2-7; tentatively, D is TRBD1 (6 bases). The germline V gene encodes CDR1 LGHNT and CDR2 FRNRAP. V was pared by 6 bases and J by 2 bases, with 14 bases between. This CDR3 contains 14 residues. CDR3 amino acids: CASGPNRVPYEQYF. The DNA for the CDR3 is TGTGCTAGTGGGCCAAACAGGGTTCCCTACGAGCAGTACTTC.

The genes are TRBV27 and TRBJ1-4; D perhaps matches TRBD1 (6 bases). V shed 5 bases and J shed 12 bases, with 25 bases lying between them. Germline lookup yields CDR1 MNHEY and CDR2 SMNVEV (reference sequence). The CDR3 is 16 amino acids. The CDR3 bases are TGTGCCAGCAGTCCCCGAGGGGGTGGCAGGGCTTTAGAACTGTTTTTT. Amino acids: CASSPRGGGRALELFF.

The chain uses TRBV30 and TRBJ1-5; 7 bases agree with TRBD1. CDR1 is GTSNPN and CDR2 is SVGIG in the germline V gene (reference sequence). With V trimmed by 3 bases and J by 4 bases, 9 bases remained unmatched. The CDR3 sequence is 15 residues long. Here the CDR3 reads CAWSPLGQLNQPQHF. DNA of the CDR3: TGTGCCTGGAGCCCTCTGGGACAGCTGAATCAGCCCCAGCATTTT.

This chain joins TRBV6-5 and TRBJ2-7, with a weak D call TRBD1 (6 bases). Trimming left V 6 bases short and J 2 bases short, with 8 bases between. CDR1 is MNHEY, CDR2 SVGAGI, per germline. The CDR3 is made up of 12 amino acids. CDR3 protein: CASRDSTYEQYF. In nucleotides, the CDR3 is TGTGCCAGCAGGGACAGTACCTACGAGCAGTACTTC.

The V call is TRBV27, the J call TRBJ2-1; TRBD2 aligns across 8 bases. CDR1 is MNHEY and CDR2 is SMNVEV in the germline V gene (reference sequence). This CDR3 spans 17 amino acids. V shed 5 bases and J 4 bases; nucleotides not matched to a gene: 13. As DNA, the CDR3 is TGTGCCAGCAGTCCCCTAGGACTAGCCTCATCTTACAATGAGCAGTTCTTC. This encodes CASSPLGLASSYNEQFF.

The genes are TRBV9 and TRBJ2-5, with TRBD2 matching over 15 bases. Germline loops: CDR1 SGDLS, CDR2 YYNGEE. V lost 4 bases and J lost 5; bases outside the gene matches: 9. The CDR3 loop spans 17 amino acids. CDR3 sequence (DNA): TGTGCCAGCAGCCCGGGACTAGCGGGAGGCCCGGTGGAGACCCAGTACTTC. Its translation is CASSPGLAGGPVETQYF.